This TCR beta chain was observed in a study of blood T cell repertoires in COVID-19. In the study overall: The analysed material was cDNA or gDNA that came from T cells, B-cell-depleted T cells, or PBMCs.

The CDR3 totals 19 residues. Germline values: CDR1 MNHEY, CDR2 SVGEGT. V lost 6 bases and J 4 bases, leaving 28 bases between the germline ends. Libraries were prepared by immunoSEQ multiplex PCR; TCRdb keeps only in-frame clonotypes and omits some of them. The data contain more than 200,000 clones, roughly 84% of them seen just once; the ten biggest clones take up 4% to 4.5%. The sample was peripheral blood. This clonotype was sampled from a man in his sixties with acute or convalescent COVID-19. The chain joins TRBV6-2 or TRBV6-3 to TRBJ2-1, with D possibly being TRBD2 (6 bases). CDR3 region: CASSPWYGGLSRGYNEQFF. CDR3 sequence (DNA): TGTGCCAGCAGCCCCTGGTATGGAGGGCTTTCGAGAGGGTACAATGAGCAGTTCTTC.